This T cell receptor beta chain derives from a study of shared clonotypes between healthy human individuals. TCRdb keeps only in-frame clones here, not all; method: immunoSEQ multiplex PCR. There are roughly 2.2 million clones in the sample; approximately 93% occur only once, and 0.35% to 0.5% lies in the top ten. The CDR3 loop spans 15 amino acids. Germline CDR1 reads SGHAT; CDR2 reads FQNNGV. On this clone itself: An end of the junction does not agree with germline; a read error may underlie this.

Source material: naive CD4+ T cells from PBMCs. Documented subset: CD45RA+ positively selected. The chain joins TRBV11-2 to TRBJ1-2; D is possibly TRBD1 (6 bases). The receptor's source is a man between 18 and 35 years old in good health. Some clones in this sample may be carry-over from other donors' samples. The CDR3 bases are TGTGCCAGCAACCCTCGAGGACAGCTCTCCCAGGGCGGGGCCTTC. Translating gives CASNPRGQLSQGGAF.